This note documents a single T cell receptor (beta chain) sequence. From germline, CDR1 is DFQATT and CDR2 SNEGSKA (reference sequence). The CDR3 is 10 residues long. V shed 7 bases and J shed 8 bases, with 11 bases lying between them. This sample is drawn from a study of blood T cell repertoires in COVID-19. Overall study context: Samples came from the United States, Italy and Spain, spanning acute and convalescent COVID-19.

As processed by the authors: Reference gene primer amplification yielded estimated nucleated cell counts. Profiling relied on immunoSEQ multiplex PCR, and the TCRdb table lists in-frame clones only, not all of them. V and J calls and clone size follow that table, whereas D and trimming were derived from the DNA. This sample yields 100,000 to 150,000 clones, of which about 82% are seen a single time; 5% to 6% belongs to the top ten. The sequence derives from a human donor in a cohort sampled during active COVID-19. Sequenced input: peripheral blood. The chain uses TRBV20-1 and TRBJ1-2; D not resolved. The CDR3 coding sequence is TGCAGTGGGACCGGAGGAGGCTACACCTTC. This sequence encodes CSGTGGGYTF.